The clone carrying this T cell receptor beta chain was seen repeatedly, ten times or more. The data are from a study of patients and donors after allogeneic stem cell transplantation. One entry per CDR3 protein results from TCRdb running MiXCR on the RT-PCR reads. This sample carries roughly 230,000 distinct CDR3 sequences, over 12% of them seen once, and the ten largest clones take about 9.9%. From germline, CDR1 is SGHDT and CDR2 YYEEEE. This CDR3 is built from 13 residues. The V gene lost 4 bases and the J gene lost 2 bases, with 10 bases spanning the gap. The origin of this receptor is a human donor who was either an allogeneic HSCT recipient or a stem cell or donor lymphocyte infusion donor (not recorded which). It is not recorded whose cells these are; they may come from a transplant donor. The rearrangement links TRBV5-6 to TRBJ2-7; possibly TRBD1 for D (6 bases). Sequencing used blood, either unsorted or a sorted T cell fraction (not recorded which). The CDR3 DNA reads TGTGCCAGCAGCCCACAGGGTACCTACGAGCAGTACTTC. Translation gives CASSPQGTYEQYF.